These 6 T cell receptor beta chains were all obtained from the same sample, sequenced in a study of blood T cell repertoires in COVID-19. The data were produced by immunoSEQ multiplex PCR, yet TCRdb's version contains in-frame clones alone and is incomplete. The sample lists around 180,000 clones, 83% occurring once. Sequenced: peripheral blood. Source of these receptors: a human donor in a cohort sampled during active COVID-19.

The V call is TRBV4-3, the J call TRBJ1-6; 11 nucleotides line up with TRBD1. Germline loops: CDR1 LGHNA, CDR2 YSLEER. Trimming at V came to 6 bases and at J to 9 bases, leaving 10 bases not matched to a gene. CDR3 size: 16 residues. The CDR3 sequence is CASSLRTGGRGSPLHF. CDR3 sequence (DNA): TGCGCCAGCAGTCTCCGGACAGGGGGCCGTGGTTCACCCCTCCACTTT.

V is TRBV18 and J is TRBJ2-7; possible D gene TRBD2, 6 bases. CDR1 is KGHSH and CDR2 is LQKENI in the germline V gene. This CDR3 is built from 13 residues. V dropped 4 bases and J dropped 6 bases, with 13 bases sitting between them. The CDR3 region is CASSQHPGGEQYF. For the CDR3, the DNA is TGTGCCAGCTCACAACATCCCGGGGGCGAGCAGTACTTC.

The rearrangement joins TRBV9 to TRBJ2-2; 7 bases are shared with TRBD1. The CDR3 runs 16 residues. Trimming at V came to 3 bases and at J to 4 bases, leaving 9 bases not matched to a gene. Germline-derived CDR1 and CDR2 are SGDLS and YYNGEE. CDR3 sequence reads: CASSGSTGKGTGELFF. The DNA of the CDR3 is TGTGCCAGCAGCGGCTCGACAGGGAAAGGCACCGGGGAGCTGTTTTTT.

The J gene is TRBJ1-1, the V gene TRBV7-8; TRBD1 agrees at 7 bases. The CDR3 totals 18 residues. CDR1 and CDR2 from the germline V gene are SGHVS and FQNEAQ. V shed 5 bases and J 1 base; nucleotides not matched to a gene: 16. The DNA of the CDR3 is TGTGCCAGCAGCGCAGCCCGACAGGGTTTGACGCCGAACACTGAAGCTTTCTTT. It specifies CASSAARQGLTPNTEAFF.

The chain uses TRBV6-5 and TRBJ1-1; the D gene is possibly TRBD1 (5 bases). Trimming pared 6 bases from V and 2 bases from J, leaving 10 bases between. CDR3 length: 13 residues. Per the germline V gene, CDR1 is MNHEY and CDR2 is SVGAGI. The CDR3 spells CASSADSNTEAFF. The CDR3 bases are TGTGCCAGCAGCGCCGACAGTAACACTGAAGCTTTCTTT.

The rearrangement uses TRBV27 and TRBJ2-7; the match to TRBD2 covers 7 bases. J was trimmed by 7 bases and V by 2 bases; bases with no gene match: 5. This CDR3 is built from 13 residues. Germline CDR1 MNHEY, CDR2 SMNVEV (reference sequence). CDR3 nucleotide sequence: TGTGCCAGCAGTTTAGCGGGAGCACGAGAGCAGTACTTC. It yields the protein CASSLAGAREQYF.